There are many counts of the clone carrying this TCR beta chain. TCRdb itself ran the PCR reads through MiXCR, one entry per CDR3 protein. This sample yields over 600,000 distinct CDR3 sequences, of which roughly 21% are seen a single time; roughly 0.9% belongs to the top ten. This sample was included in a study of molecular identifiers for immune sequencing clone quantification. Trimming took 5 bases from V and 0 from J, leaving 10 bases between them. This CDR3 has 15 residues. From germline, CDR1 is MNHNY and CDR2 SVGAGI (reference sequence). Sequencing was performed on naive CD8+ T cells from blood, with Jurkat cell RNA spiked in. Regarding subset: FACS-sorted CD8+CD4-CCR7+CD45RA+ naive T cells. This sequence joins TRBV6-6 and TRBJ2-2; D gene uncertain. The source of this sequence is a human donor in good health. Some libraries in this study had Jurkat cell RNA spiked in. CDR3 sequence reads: CASSPEYPNTGELFF. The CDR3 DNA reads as TGTGCCAGCAGTCCGGAGTACCCGAACACCGGGGAGCTGTTTTTT.